This TCR beta chain is from a study of human T cells and chemical hapten exposure listed by TCRdb under 2021. Looking at the study overall: For sensitization, 2% DPC in acetone was applied to a 2 cm by 2 cm area of upper inner arm skin. Throughout the study period of about 22 weeks, patients also received therapeutic DPC doses to the scalp every week. Patch testing on the upper back used Finn chambers containing 0.01% DPC, with scoring done after 6 days according to International Contact Dermatitis Research Group standards. The mostly female patient cohort included alopecia areata with under or over 50% scalp involvement, alopecia totalis and alopecia universalis. Libraries were pooled for sequencing, and variation in per-sample TCR yields was attributed mainly to small differences in library volumes within the pool. Peripheral blood TCR repertoire changes were tracked in vivo in alopecia patients during primary and secondary sensitization to the hapten diphenylcyclopropenone (DPC). Blood samples were taken from patients before sensitization (week 0) and at 2, 6 and about 24 weeks after DPC sensitization. Blood for TCR sequencing was provided by twenty-nine alopecia patients at one to four time points (pre-sensitization, 2, 6 and 24 weeks). Overall study outcomes, separate from this receptor: After repeated subsampling, changes were observed in the strength of the expansion versus patch-test correlation and in the threshold at which the correlation became significant. The number of PT1 expanded TCRs positively correlated with patch test score, significant at thresholds 8, 16 and 32 but not 4. Compared with pre-sensitization or healthy control sets, expanded TCRs formed significantly more large CDR3 similarity clusters, which is consistent with antigen-driven responses. No change with DPC sensitization was found in the number of TCRs above 1 in 1000 frequency, and no evidence of global repertoire structure alterations was found. All patients had alopecia, a presumed autoimmune disease, so their immune response might differ from that of healthy individuals.

Many counts were recorded for this clonotype. Its antigen remains undetermined. No much larger clone is present one base from it, and per-base qualities are unavailable. From the cysteine through the phenylalanine, the CDR3 covers 12 amino acids. Just the 36-base CDR3 DNA is kept, in frame starting at base 1. The sample's time point label, decoded: pre-sensitization, week 0. According to the study, the label for this sample's treatment or condition signals: therapeutic diphenylcyclopropenone sensitization with weekly scalp DPC. At each patch-test visit, blood was drawn before the patch test was applied. Patients were eligible if aged 18 to 70, diagnosed with alopecia and judged suitable for DPC therapy, and pregnant patients were excluded. Total RNA was isolated from unfractionated whole blood collected in Tempus Blood RNA tubes. The method was RACE. The instrument was a NextSeq 500. During library preparation, unique molecular identifiers were attached to individual cDNA molecules so that TCRs could be counted in a quantitative, reproducible way. From each blood RNA sample, both TCR alpha and TCR beta chains were sequenced. For the original study's pipeline: Samples had a median of roughly 100,000 TCRs, with a range from about 23,224 to 750,000. V, J and CDR3 annotation of the TCR reads was carried out using the Decombinator software suite. Every sample was subsampled to the same number of TCRs (28,000) for the PS versus PT1 abundance plots. TCRs were defined as expanded if absent before sensitization and observed at least eight times at the 2-week time point. TCRdb ran its own pipeline on the public reads, namely fastp trimming at Q25 and MiXCR clone calling, and kept in-frame beta chains. Every distinct CDR3 protein forms one entry, paired with its most common genes and DNA. The V and J calls shown here were made by TCRdb, not taken from the authors' results. The sample table records more than 300,000 distinct CDR3 sequences; 5.1% of these occur just once. The top ten constitute approximately 2.8% of the sample.

The material sequenced was whole blood, taken in connection with sensitization to the hapten diphenylcyclopropenone (DPC). This chain joins TRBV21-1 to TRBJ2-7; the listed D gene, TRBD2, was not tested against the DNA. TRBV21-1 is a listed pseudogene. This clonotype was obtained from a woman between 45 and 60 years old with alopecia areata. Some clones in this sample may be carry-over from other donors' samples. The CDR3 here reads CASSRPGLERYF. The DNA sequence follows: TGTGCCAGCAGCAGACCCGGACTAGAACGGTACTTC.